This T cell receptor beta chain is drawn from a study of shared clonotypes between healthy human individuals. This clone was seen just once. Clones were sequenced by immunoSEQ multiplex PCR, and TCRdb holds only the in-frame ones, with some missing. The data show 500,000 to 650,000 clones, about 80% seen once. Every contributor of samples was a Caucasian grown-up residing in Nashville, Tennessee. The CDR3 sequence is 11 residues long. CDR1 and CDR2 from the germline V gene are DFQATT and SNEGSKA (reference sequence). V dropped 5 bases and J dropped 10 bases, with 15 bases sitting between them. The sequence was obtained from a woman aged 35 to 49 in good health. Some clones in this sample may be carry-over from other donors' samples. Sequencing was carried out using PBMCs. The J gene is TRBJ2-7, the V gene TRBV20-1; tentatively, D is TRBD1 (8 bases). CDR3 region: CSAHRGGIQYF. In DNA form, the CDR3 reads TGCAGTGCTCACAGGGGGGGGATTCAGTACTTC.